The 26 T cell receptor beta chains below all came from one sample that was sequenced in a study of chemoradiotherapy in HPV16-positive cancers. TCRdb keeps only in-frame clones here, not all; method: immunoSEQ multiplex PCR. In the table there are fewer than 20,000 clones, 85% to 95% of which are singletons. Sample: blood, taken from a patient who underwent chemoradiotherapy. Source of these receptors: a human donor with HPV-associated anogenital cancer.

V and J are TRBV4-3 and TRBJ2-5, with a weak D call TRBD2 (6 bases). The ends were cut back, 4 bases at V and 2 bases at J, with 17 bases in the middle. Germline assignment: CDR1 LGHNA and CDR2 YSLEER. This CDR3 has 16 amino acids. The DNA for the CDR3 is TGCGCCAGCAGCCGAGAGGTGTACGGGGGTCAAGAGACCCAGTACTTC. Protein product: CASSREVYGGQETQYF.

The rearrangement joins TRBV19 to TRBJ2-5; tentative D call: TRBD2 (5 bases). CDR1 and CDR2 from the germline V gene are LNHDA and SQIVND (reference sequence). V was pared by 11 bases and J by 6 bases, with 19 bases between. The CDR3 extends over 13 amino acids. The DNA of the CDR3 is TGTGCCTGCCGGGGAAAGGGTATGCAGACCCAGTACTTC. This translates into CACRGKGMQTQYF. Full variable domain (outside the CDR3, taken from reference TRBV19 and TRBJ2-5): DGGITQSPKYLFRKEGQNVTLSCEQNLNHDAMYWYRQDPGQGLRLIYYSQIVNDFQKGDIAEGYSVSREKKESFPLTVTSAQKNPTAFYLCACRGKGMQTQYFGPGTRLLVL.

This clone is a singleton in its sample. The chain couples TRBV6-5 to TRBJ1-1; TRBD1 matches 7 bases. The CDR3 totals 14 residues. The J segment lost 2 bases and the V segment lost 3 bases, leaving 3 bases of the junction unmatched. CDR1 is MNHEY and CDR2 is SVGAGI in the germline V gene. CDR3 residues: CASSYGDSNTEAFF. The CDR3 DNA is TGTGCCAGCAGTTATGGGGACAGTAACACTGAAGCTTTCTTT.

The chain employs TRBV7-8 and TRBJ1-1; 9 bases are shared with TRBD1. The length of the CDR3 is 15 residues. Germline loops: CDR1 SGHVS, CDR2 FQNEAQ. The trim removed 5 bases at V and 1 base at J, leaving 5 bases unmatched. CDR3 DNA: TGTGCCAGCAGCCGTGAACAGGGGGCGAACACTGAAGCTTTCTTT. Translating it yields CASSREQGANTEAFF.

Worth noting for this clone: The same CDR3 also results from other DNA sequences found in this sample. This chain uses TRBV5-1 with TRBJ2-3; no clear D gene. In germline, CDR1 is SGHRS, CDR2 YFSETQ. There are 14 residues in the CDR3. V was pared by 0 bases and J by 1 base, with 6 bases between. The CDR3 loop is CASSLEGGTDTQYF. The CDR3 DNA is TGCGCCAGCAGCTTGGAAGGCGGCACAGATACGCAGTATTTT.

As DNA, the CDR3 is TGTGCCAGTAGTGAAAGGGCTAACACTGAAGCTTTCTTT. Its translation is CASSERANTEAFF. The chain recombines TRBV19 with TRBJ1-1, with unresolved D. Between the trimmed V and J ends, which lost 5 bases and 2 bases, there was a span of 9 bases. Looked up from germline, CDR1 is LNHDA and CDR2 is SQIVND (reference sequence). This CDR3 is 13 amino acids long.

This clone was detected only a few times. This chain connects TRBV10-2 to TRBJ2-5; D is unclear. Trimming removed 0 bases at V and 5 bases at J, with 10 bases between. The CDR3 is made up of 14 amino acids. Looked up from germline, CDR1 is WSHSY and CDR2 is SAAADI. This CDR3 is CASSESGPQETQYF. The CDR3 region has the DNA TGCGCCAGCAGTGAGTCCGGCCCCCAGGAGACCCAGTACTTC.

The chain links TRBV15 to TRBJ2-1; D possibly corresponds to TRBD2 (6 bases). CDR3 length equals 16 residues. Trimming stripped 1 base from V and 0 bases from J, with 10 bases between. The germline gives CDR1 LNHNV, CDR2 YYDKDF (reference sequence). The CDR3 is CATSRVPGLSYNEQFF. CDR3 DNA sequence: TGTGCCACCAGCAGAGTGCCGGGACTCTCCTACAATGAGCAGTTCTTC.

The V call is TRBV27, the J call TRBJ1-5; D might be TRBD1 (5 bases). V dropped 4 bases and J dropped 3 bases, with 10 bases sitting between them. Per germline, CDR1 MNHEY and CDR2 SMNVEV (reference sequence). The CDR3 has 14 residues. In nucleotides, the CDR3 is TGTGCCAGCAGTTCCTCAGGGAACAATCAGCCCCAGCATTTT. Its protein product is CASSSSGNNQPQHF.

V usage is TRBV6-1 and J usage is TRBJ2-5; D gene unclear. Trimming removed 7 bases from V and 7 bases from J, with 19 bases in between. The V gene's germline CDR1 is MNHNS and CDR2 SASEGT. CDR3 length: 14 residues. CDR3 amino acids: CASTQQLGSGTQYF. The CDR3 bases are TGTGCCAGCACCCAACAGTTGGGGTCCGGGACCCAGTACTTC.

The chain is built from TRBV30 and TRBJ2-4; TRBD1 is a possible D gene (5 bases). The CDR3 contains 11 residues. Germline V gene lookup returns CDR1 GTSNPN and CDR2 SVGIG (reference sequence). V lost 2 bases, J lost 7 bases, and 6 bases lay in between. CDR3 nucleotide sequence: TGTGCCTGGAGTAAGGGGAACATTCAGTACTTC. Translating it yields CAWSKGNIQYF.

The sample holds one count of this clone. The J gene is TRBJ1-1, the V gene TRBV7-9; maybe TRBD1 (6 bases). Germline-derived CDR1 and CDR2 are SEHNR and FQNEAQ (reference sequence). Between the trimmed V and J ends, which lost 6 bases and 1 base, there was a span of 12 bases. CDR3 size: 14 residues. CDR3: CASSSEGGNTEAFF. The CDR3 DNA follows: TGTGCCAGCAGTTCAGAAGGGGGGAACACTGAAGCTTTCTTT.

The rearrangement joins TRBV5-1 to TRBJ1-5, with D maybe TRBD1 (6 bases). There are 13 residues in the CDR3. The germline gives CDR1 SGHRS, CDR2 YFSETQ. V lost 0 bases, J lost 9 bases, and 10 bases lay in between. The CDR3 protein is CASSLEGEAPQHF. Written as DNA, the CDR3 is TGCGCCAGCAGCTTGGAGGGGGAAGCGCCCCAGCATTTT.

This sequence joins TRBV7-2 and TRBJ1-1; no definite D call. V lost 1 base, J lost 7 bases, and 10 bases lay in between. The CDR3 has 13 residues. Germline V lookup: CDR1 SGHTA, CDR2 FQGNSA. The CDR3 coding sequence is TGTGCCAGCAGCTTAGGACTGGGTGTTGAAGCTTTCTTT. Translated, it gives CASSLGLGVEAFF.

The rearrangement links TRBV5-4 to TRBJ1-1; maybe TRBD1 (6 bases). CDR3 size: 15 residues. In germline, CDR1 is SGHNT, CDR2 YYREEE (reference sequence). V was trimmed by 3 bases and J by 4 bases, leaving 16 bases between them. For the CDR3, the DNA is TGTGCCAGCAGCTCTGGGGGGCAGGGGATCACTGAAGCTTTCTTT. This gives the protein CASSSGGQGITEAFF. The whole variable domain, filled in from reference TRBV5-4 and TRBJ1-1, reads ETGVTQSPTHLIKTRGQQVTLRCSSQSGHNTVSWYQQALGQGPQFIFQYYREEENGRGNFPPRFSGLQFPNYSSELNVNALELDDSALYLCASSSGGQGITEAFFGQGTRLTVV.

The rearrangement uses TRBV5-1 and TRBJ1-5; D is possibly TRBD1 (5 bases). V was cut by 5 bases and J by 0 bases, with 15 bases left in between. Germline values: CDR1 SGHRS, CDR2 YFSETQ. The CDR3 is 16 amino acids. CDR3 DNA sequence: TGCGCCAGCAGTCCCTCAGGGATTAATAGCAATCAGCCCCAGCATTTT. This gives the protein CASSPSGINSNQPQHF.

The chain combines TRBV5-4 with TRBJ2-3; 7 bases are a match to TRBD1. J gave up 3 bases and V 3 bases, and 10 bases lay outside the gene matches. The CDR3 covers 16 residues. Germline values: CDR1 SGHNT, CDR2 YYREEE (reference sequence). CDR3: CASSSPRQGTTDTQYF. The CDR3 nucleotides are TGTGCCAGCAGCTCCCCCCGACAGGGTACGACAGATACGCAGTATTTT.

The CDR3 protein is CASSTTGGETEAFF. CDR3 nucleotide sequence: TGCGCCAGCAGCACGACCGGGGGGGAAACTGAAGCTTTCTTT. The chain has TRBV5-1 and TRBJ1-1; D possibly corresponds to TRBD1 (5 bases). The CDR3 spans 14 residues. Trimming shortened V by 4 bases and J by 5 bases, and 15 bases separated the two germline ends. Germline CDR1 reads SGHRS; CDR2 reads YFSETQ.

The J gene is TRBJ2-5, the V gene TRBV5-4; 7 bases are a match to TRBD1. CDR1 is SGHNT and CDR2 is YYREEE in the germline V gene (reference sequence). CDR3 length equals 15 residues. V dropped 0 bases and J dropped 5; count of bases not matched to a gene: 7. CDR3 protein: CASSLDRGGGETQYF. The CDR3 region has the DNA TGTGCCAGCAGCTTGGACAGGGGCGGCGGGGAGACCCAGTACTTC.

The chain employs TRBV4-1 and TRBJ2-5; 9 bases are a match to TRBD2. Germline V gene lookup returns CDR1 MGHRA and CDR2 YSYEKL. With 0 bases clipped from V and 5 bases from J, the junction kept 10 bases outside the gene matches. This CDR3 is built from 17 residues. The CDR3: CASSQDPAGGPRETQYF. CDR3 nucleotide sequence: TGCGCCAGCAGCCAAGATCCCGCGGGGGGGCCTCGGGAGACCCAGTACTTC.

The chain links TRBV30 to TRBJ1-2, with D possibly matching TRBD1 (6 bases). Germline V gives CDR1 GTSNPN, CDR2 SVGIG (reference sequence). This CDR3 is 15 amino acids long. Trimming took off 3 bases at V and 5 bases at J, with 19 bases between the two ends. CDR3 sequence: CAWSRGGSRSYGYTF. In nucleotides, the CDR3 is TGTGCCTGGAGCCGAGGGGGGAGTCGTAGTTATGGCTACACCTTC.

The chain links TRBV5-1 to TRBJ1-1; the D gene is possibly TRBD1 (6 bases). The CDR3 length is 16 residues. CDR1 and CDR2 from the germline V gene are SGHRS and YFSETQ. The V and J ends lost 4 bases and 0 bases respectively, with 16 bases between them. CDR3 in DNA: TGCGCCAGCAGCCCCCTCGGACAGCCTGTGAACACTGAAGCTTTCTTT. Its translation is CASSPLGQPVNTEAFF.

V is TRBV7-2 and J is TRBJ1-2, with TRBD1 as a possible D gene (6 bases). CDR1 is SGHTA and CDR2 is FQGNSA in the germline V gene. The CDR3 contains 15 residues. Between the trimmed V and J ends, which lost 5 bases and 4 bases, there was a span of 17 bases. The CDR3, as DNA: TGTGCCAGCAGCGCGTCCCAGGGGAATCCCTATGGCTACACCTTC. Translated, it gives CASSASQGNPYGYTF.

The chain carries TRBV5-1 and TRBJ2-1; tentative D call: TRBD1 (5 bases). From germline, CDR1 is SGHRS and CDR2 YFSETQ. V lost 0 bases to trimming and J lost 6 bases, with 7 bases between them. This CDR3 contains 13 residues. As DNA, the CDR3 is TGCGCCAGCAGCTTGGTGGGGCGCAATGAGCAGTTCTTC. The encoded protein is CASSLVGRNEQFF.

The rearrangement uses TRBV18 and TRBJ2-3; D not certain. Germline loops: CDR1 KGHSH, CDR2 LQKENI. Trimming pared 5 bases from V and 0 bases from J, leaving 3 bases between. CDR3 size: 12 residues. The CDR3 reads CASSTSTDTQYF. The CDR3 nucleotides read TGTGCCAGCTCAACTAGCACAGATACGCAGTATTTT.

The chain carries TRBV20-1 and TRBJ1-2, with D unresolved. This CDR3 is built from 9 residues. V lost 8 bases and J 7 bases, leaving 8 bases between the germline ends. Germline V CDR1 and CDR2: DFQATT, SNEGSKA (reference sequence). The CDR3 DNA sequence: TGCAGTCTAAAAGTTGGCTACACCTTC. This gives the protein CSLKVGYTF.